This T cell receptor (beta chain) was retrieved from a study of blood T cell repertoires in COVID-19. The table came from immunoSEQ multiplex PCR; TCRdb's copy has only in-frame clones and leaves some out. The data contain 250,000 to 350,000 clones, about 91% of them singletons. The table lists this clone with a count of one. The receptor's source is a woman between 55 and 75 years old with acute or convalescent COVID-19. Sequencing input: peripheral blood.

The CDR3 loop reads CASSYPWTSGNYNEQFF. CDR3 DNA sequence: TGTGCCAGCAGTTACCCCTGGACTAGCGGGAATTACAATGAGCAGTTCTTC. This chain connects TRBV6-2 or TRBV6-3 to TRBJ2-1, with 12 bases aligning to TRBD2. V was pared by 2 bases and J by 4 bases, with 6 bases of the junction left unmatched. Germline assignment: CDR1 MNHEY and CDR2 SVGEGT. CDR3 size: 17 residues.